This is a list of T cell receptor beta chains from one sample in a study of blood T cell repertoires in COVID-19. Repertoires were generated with immunoSEQ multiplex PCR, while TCRdb's copy carries only in-frame clones and drops some. The repertoire has about 20,000 clones, roughly 91% of them found once; the top ten carry around 2.9%. Sequenced input: peripheral blood. The receptors derive from a man aged 70-80 years with acute or convalescent COVID-19. Both conserved end residues are part of each CDR3. D genes are given only for firm matches. Clone size appears in some rows only: once, few, many, or a class for an expanded clone.

d_call: TRBD2; v_call: TRBV9; j_call: TRBJ2-3; clone_size: .; cdr3_aa: CASSVAWGGTQYF; cdr3_nt: TGTGCCAGCAGCGTAGCGTGGGGGGGTACGCAGTATTTT
d_call: .; v_call: TRBV7-8; j_call: TRBJ2-7; clone_size: .; cdr3_aa: CASSLATGTVAYEQYF; cdr3_nt: TGTGCCAGCAGCTTAGCGACAGGAACGGTAGCCTACGAGCAGTACTTC
d_call: TRBD2; v_call: TRBV4-1; j_call: TRBJ2-2; clone_size: .; cdr3_aa: CASSQDPPSGGPNTGELFF; cdr3_nt: TGCGCCAGCAGCCAAGATCCCCCTAGCGGGGGGCCGAACACCGGGGAGCTGTTTTTT
d_call: .; v_call: TRBV5-1; j_call: TRBJ1-1; clone_size: .; cdr3_aa: CASSLARETEAFF; cdr3_nt: TGCGCCAGCAGCTTGGCCAGGGAAACTGAAGCTTTCTTT
d_call: TRBD1; v_call: TRBV5-1; j_call: TRBJ2-1; clone_size: .; cdr3_aa: CASSSRGTESYNEQFF; cdr3_nt: TGCGCCAGCAGCTCGAGGGGGACAGAATCCTACAATGAGCAGTTCTTC
d_call: TRBD2; v_call: TRBV6-1; j_call: TRBJ2-1; clone_size: .; cdr3_aa: CASSEGAGVHNEQFF; cdr3_nt: TGTGCCAGCAGTGAAGGGGCGGGAGTACACAATGAGCAGTTCTTC
d_call: .; v_call: TRBV28; j_call: TRBJ1-5; clone_size: .; cdr3_aa: CASSFLAGNGQPQHF; cdr3_nt: TGTGCCAGCAGTTTCTTGGCAGGGAACGGTCAGCCCCAGCATTTT
d_call: .; v_call: TRBV2; j_call: TRBJ1-3; clone_size: .; cdr3_aa: CASSLQVSGNTIYF; cdr3_nt: TGTGCCAGCAGTTTACAGGTCTCTGGAAACACCATATATTTT
d_call: .; v_call: TRBV7-2; j_call: TRBJ2-2; clone_size: .; cdr3_aa: CASSLVTGTGELFF; cdr3_nt: TGTGCCAGCAGCTTAGTGACGGGGACCGGGGAGCTGTTTTTT
d_call: .; v_call: TRBV3-1/TRBV3-2; j_call: TRBJ2-2; clone_size: .; cdr3_aa: CASSQAASATGELFF; cdr3_nt: TGTGCCAGCAGCCAGGCGGCTAGCGCTACCGGGGAGCTGTTTTTT
d_call: .; v_call: TRBV3-1/TRBV3-2; j_call: TRBJ1-5; clone_size: .; cdr3_aa: CASSQDQEGEYQPQHF; cdr3_nt: TGTGCCAGCAGCCAAGATCAAGAGGGGGAGTATCAGCCCCAGCATTTT
d_call: .; v_call: TRBV6-5; j_call: TRBJ2-1; clone_size: .; cdr3_aa: CASSFLQGVQFF; cdr3_nt: TGTGCCAGCAGTTTTCTCCAGGGTGTGCAGTTCTTC
d_call: .; v_call: TRBV7-2; j_call: TRBJ1-6; clone_size: .; cdr3_aa: CASSLSQNSPLHF; cdr3_nt: TGTGCCAGCAGCTTAAGTCAGAATTCACCCCTCCACTTT
d_call: .; v_call: TRBV6-2/TRBV6-3; j_call: TRBJ2-3; clone_size: .; cdr3_aa: CASSSTGTSGVTQYF; cdr3_nt: TGTGCCAGCAGTTCGACTGGGACTTCGGGGGTTACGCAGTATTTT
d_call: .; v_call: TRBV19; j_call: TRBJ1-1; clone_size: .; cdr3_aa: CASSIWRNTEAFF; cdr3_nt: TGTGCCAGTAGTATATGGAGGAACACTGAAGCTTTCTTT
d_call: TRBD2; v_call: TRBV3-1/TRBV3-2; j_call: TRBJ2-7; clone_size: .; cdr3_aa: CATGGGSYEQYF; cdr3_nt: TGTGCCACCGGGGGGGGATCTTACGAGCAGTACTTC
d_call: .; v_call: TRBV19; j_call: TRBJ1-1; clone_size: .; cdr3_aa: CATTRRGSNTEAFF; cdr3_nt: TGTGCCACCACTCGAAGAGGGTCGAACACTGAAGCTTTCTTT
d_call: TRBD2; v_call: TRBV5-4; j_call: TRBJ2-1; clone_size: once; cdr3_aa: CASSQPSGSEQFF; cdr3_nt: TGTGCCAGCAGCCAACCAAGCGGGAGTGAGCAGTTCTTC
d_call: TRBD2; v_call: TRBV9; j_call: TRBJ2-7; clone_size: .; cdr3_aa: CASSVSTSGTYEQYF; cdr3_nt: TGTGCCAGCAGCGTATCGACTAGCGGAACCTACGAGCAGTACTTC
d_call: .; v_call: TRBV11-2; j_call: TRBJ1-1; clone_size: .; cdr3_aa: CASSFRLNTEAFF; cdr3_nt: TGTGCCAGCAGCTTCAGGCTGAACACTGAAGCTTTCTTT
d_call: .; v_call: TRBV5-1; j_call: TRBJ1-1; clone_size: .; cdr3_aa: CASSLTRTVNTEAFF; cdr3_nt: TGCGCCAGCAGCCTTACCAGGACAGTGAACACTGAAGCTTTCTTT
d_call: .; v_call: TRBV6-5; j_call: TRBJ1-2; clone_size: .; cdr3_aa: CASSYSLTDTYGYTF; cdr3_nt: TGTGCCAGCAGTTACTCCCTAACTGACACCTATGGCTACACCTTC
d_call: .; v_call: TRBV5-1; j_call: TRBJ2-7; clone_size: .; cdr3_aa: CASSLKQGGGEQYF; cdr3_nt: TGCGCCAGCAGCTTGAAGCAGGGTGGCGGCGAGCAGTACTTC
d_call: TRBD1; v_call: TRBV15; j_call: TRBJ1-5; clone_size: .; cdr3_aa: CATSRGRTGGDGSNQPQHF; cdr3_nt: TGTGCCACCAGCAGAGGGCGGACAGGGGGCGACGGTAGCAATCAGCCCCAGCATTTT
d_call: TRBD1; v_call: TRBV19; j_call: TRBJ1-5; clone_size: .; cdr3_aa: CASHIGTGVHQPQHF; cdr3_nt: TGTGCCAGTCATATAGGGACAGGGGTACATCAGCCCCAGCATTTT
d_call: .; v_call: TRBV25-1; j_call: TRBJ1-5; clone_size: .; cdr3_aa: CASCGGGPNQPQHF; cdr3_nt: TGTGCCAGTTGCGGGGGAGGCCCCAATCAGCCCCAGCATTTT
d_call: .; v_call: TRBV6-2/TRBV6-3; j_call: TRBJ2-1; clone_size: once; cdr3_aa: CASSYSSRDRGGDEQFF; cdr3_nt: TGTGCCAGCAGTTACTCGAGTCGCGACAGGGGAGGGGATGAGCAGTTCTTC
d_call: TRBD1; v_call: TRBV7-9; j_call: TRBJ1-4; clone_size: .; cdr3_aa: CASSPPPGQGLSNEKLFF; cdr3_nt: TGTGCCAGCAGCCCCCCCCCGGGACAGGGGTTATCTAATGAAAAACTGTTTTTT
d_call: .; v_call: TRBV2; j_call: TRBJ2-3; clone_size: .; cdr3_aa: CASSERVGGYTDTQYF; cdr3_nt: TGTGCCAGCAGTGAAAGAGTTGGAGGGTACACAGATACGCAGTATTTT
d_call: .; v_call: TRBV18; j_call: TRBJ1-5; clone_size: .; cdr3_aa: CASSPGPEPQHF; cdr3_nt: TGTGCCAGCTCACCAGGGCCGGAGCCCCAGCATTTT
d_call: .; v_call: TRBV27; j_call: TRBJ2-3; clone_size: .; cdr3_aa: CASSFETSPTDTQYF; cdr3_nt: TGTGCCAGCAGTTTTGAGACTAGTCCTACAGATACGCAGTATTTT
d_call: TRBD1; v_call: TRBV5-5; j_call: TRBJ1-3; clone_size: .; cdr3_aa: CASSFGTGSSGNTIYF; cdr3_nt: TGTGCCAGCAGCTTCGGGACAGGGTCGTCTGGAAACACCATATATTTT
d_call: TRBD1; v_call: TRBV6-2/TRBV6-3; j_call: TRBJ1-5; clone_size: .; cdr3_aa: CASSYGAHRGHQPQHF; cdr3_nt: TGTGCCAGCAGTTACGGTGCTCACAGGGGGCATCAGCCCCAGCATTTT
d_call: TRBD1; v_call: TRBV7-9; j_call: TRBJ1-2; clone_size: .; cdr3_aa: CASSRGQGSSYTF; cdr3_nt: TGTGCCAGCAGCCGGGGACAGGGCTCGAGCTACACCTTC
d_call: TRBD1; v_call: TRBV2; j_call: TRBJ2-2; clone_size: .; cdr3_aa: CASSQGQGAGTGELFF; cdr3_nt: TGTGCCAGCAGTCAAGGACAGGGGGCCGGCACCGGGGAGCTGTTTTTT
d_call: .; v_call: TRBV7-9; j_call: TRBJ2-1; clone_size: .; cdr3_aa: CASSLVSGSYNEQFF; cdr3_nt: TGTGCCAGCAGCTTAGTTTCCGGCTCCTACAATGAGCAGTTCTTC
d_call: .; v_call: TRBV6-2/TRBV6-3; j_call: TRBJ1-1; clone_size: .; cdr3_aa: CASSDRSTEAFF; cdr3_nt: TGTGCCAGCAGTGACAGGTCCACTGAAGCTTTCTTT
d_call: TRBD1; v_call: TRBV6-5; j_call: TRBJ2-7; clone_size: few; cdr3_aa: CATSAGTGVDEQYF; cdr3_nt: TGTGCCACGAGCGCAGGGACAGGGGTGGACGAGCAGTACTTC
d_call: .; v_call: TRBV3-1/TRBV3-2; j_call: TRBJ1-6; clone_size: .; cdr3_aa: CASSPGYLDSPLHF; cdr3_nt: TGTGCCAGCAGCCCAGGGTATTTGGATTCACCCCTCCACTTT
d_call: TRBD1; v_call: TRBV2; j_call: TRBJ1-1; clone_size: .; cdr3_aa: CASSAVRGSTEAFF; cdr3_nt: TGTGCCAGCAGTGCCGTCAGGGGGTCCACTGAAGCTTTCTTT
d_call: TRBD2; v_call: TRBV10-1; j_call: TRBJ2-1; clone_size: .; cdr3_aa: CASSDSMSGRREQFF; cdr3_nt: TGCGCCAGCAGTGATTCGATGAGCGGGAGACGTGAGCAGTTCTTC
d_call: TRBD2; v_call: TRBV10-3; j_call: TRBJ2-1; clone_size: .; cdr3_aa: CAIGLAGVSEQFF; cdr3_nt: TGTGCCATCGGACTAGCGGGAGTGAGTGAGCAGTTCTTC
d_call: .; v_call: TRBV2; j_call: TRBJ1-2; clone_size: .; cdr3_aa: CASKVWEKDGYTF; cdr3_nt: TGTGCCAGCAAAGTCTGGGAGAAGGATGGCTACACCTTC
d_call: TRBD1; v_call: TRBV5-1; j_call: TRBJ2-7; clone_size: .; cdr3_aa: CASSLRAGGKQYF; cdr3_nt: TGCGCCAGCAGCCTTCGGGCAGGGGGAAAGCAGTACTTC
d_call: .; v_call: TRBV30; j_call: TRBJ1-2; clone_size: .; cdr3_aa: CAWRPGAPLGGYTF; cdr3_nt: TGTGCCTGGAGGCCGGGAGCGCCTTTAGGTGGCTACACCTTC
d_call: .; v_call: TRBV6-2/TRBV6-3; j_call: TRBJ2-4; clone_size: .; cdr3_aa: CASSYRPARGKNIQYF; cdr3_nt: TGTGCCAGCAGTTACCGGCCCGCGCGAGGCAAAAACATTCAGTACTTC
d_call: .; v_call: TRBV10-3; j_call: TRBJ2-1; clone_size: .; cdr3_aa: CAISESGGSTGGNEQFF; cdr3_nt: TGTGCCATCAGTGAGTCAGGGGGATCTACCGGAGGAAATGAGCAGTTCTTC
d_call: .; v_call: TRBV19; j_call: TRBJ1-5; clone_size: .; cdr3_aa: CASSRPVEGVPSNQPQHF; cdr3_nt: TGTGCCAGTAGTAGGCCCGTGGAGGGTGTCCCAAGCAATCAGCCCCAGCATTTT
d_call: TRBD2; v_call: TRBV9; j_call: TRBJ2-2; clone_size: .; cdr3_aa: CASSPMGLASITGELFF; cdr3_nt: TGTGCCAGCAGCCCAATGGGACTAGCGAGTATCACCGGGGAGCTGTTTTTT
d_call: TRBD1; v_call: TRBV12-3/TRBV12-4; j_call: TRBJ2-3; clone_size: .; cdr3_aa: CASSYRGADTQYF; cdr3_nt: TGTGCCAGCAGTTACAGGGGGGCAGATACGCAGTATTTT
d_call: TRBD2; v_call: TRBV7-2; j_call: TRBJ2-3; clone_size: .; cdr3_aa: CASSITSGASTDTQYF; cdr3_nt: TGTGCCAGCAGCATCACTAGCGGGGCTAGCACAGATACGCAGTATTTT
d_call: TRBD1; v_call: TRBV28; j_call: TRBJ2-3; clone_size: .; cdr3_aa: CASSLSGQGMDTQYF; cdr3_nt: TGTGCCAGCAGTTTATCGGGACAGGGCATGGATACGCAGTATTTT
d_call: TRBD2; v_call: TRBV9; j_call: TRBJ2-2; clone_size: .; cdr3_aa: CASSVGGLAGRSGELFF; cdr3_nt: TGTGCCAGCAGCGTAGGGGGACTAGCGGGGCGCTCTGGGGAGCTGTTTTTT
d_call: TRBD1; v_call: TRBV5-1; j_call: TRBJ1-2; clone_size: .; cdr3_aa: CASSPDPGQHYGYTF; cdr3_nt: TGCGCCAGCAGCCCCGACCCGGGACAGCACTATGGCTACACCTTC
d_call: .; v_call: TRBV15; j_call: TRBJ2-3; clone_size: .; cdr3_aa: CATSRDGGTDTQYF; cdr3_nt: TGTGCCACCAGCAGAGATGGAGGAACAGATACGCAGTATTTT